Below are 16 T cell receptor beta chains sequenced from a single sample in a study of blood T cell repertoires in COVID-19. Here immunoSEQ multiplex PCR was the method, and the copy in TCRdb shows in-frame clones only, minus some. The profile shows about 250,000 clones, roughly 88% of them singletons. Specimen: peripheral blood. The receptors were sampled from an elderly man with acute or convalescent COVID-19.

The rearrangement uses TRBV3-1 (or the pseudogene TRBV3-2) and TRBJ2-4; 11 bases are a match to TRBD1. The CDR3 totals 20 residues. From germline, CDR1 is LGHDT and CDR2 YNNKEL (reference sequence). Germline trimming cut 2 bases from V and 0 bases from J; bases unmatched to any gene: 12. CDR3 residues: CASSQLDRGQPKLAKNIQYF. CDR3 in DNA: TGTGCCAGCAGCCAATTGGACAGGGGGCAACCTAAGTTAGCCAAAAACATTCAGTACTTC.

This clone was seen a single time. V and J are TRBV28 and TRBJ1-4; 9 bases map to TRBD1. The V gene end was trimmed by 5 bases and the J gene end by 8 bases; junction bases not matched to a gene: 0. Germline CDR1 is MDHEN and CDR2 is SYDVKM. The CDR3 sequence is 12 residues long. As DNA, the CDR3 is TGTGCCAGCAGTACAGGGGGCGAAAAACTGTTTTTT. Its translation is CASSTGGEKLFF.

The chain carries TRBV7-9 and TRBJ1-5; D remains unclear. Germline CDR1 reads SEHNR; CDR2 reads FQNEAQ (reference sequence). This CDR3 comprises 13 residues. V lost 5 bases and J lost 5, with 10 bases in between. CDR3 sequence (DNA): TGTGCCAGCAGCCTGGGGAGGGATCAGCCCCAGCATTTT. This codes for CASSLGRDQPQHF.

The J gene is TRBJ2-5, the V gene TRBV10-2; 10 bases are shared with TRBD2. With 0 bases clipped from V and 10 bases from J, the junction kept 8 bases outside the gene matches. The CDR3 has 15 residues. CDR1 WSHSY and CDR2 SAAADI come from the germline V gene. The CDR3 sequence is CASSESRASGSGQYF. The CDR3 coding sequence is TGCGCCAGCAGTGAGTCGAGGGCTAGCGGGAGTGGCCAGTACTTC.

This sequence joins TRBV19 and TRBJ2-2, with TRBD2 matching over 14 bases. Per germline, CDR1 LNHDA and CDR2 SQIVND (reference sequence). This CDR3 contains 16 residues. Losses at the gene ends were 7 bases for V and 7 bases for J; bases not matched to a gene: 8. CDR3 amino acids: CASTGTSGSGSGELFF. The CDR3 DNA sequence: TGTGCCAGTACCGGGACTAGCGGGAGTGGGAGCGGGGAGCTGTTTTTT.

The chain combines TRBV5-4 with TRBJ2-3; a weak D match, TRBD2 (5 bases). The V gene's germline CDR1 is SGHNT and CDR2 YYREEE (reference sequence). Between the trimmed V and J ends, which lost 0 bases and 10 bases, there was a span of 18 bases. The CDR3 loop spans 15 amino acids. This CDR3 is CASSLGGTGWAPQYF. The CDR3 nucleotides are TGTGCCAGCAGCTTGGGAGGAACGGGATGGGCCCCGCAGTATTTT.

This rearrangement joins TRBV6-6 to TRBJ2-2, with 9 nucleotides matching TRBD2. This CDR3 spans 16 amino acids. V shed 0 bases, J shed 5 bases, and the junction held 4 bases outside the gene matches. Germline CDR1 and CDR2: MNHNY and SVGAGI (reference sequence). The chain's CDR3 is CASSYSVRGGTGELFF. DNA for the CDR3: TGTGCCAGCAGTTACTCCGTGCGGGGGGGAACCGGGGAGCTGTTTTTT.

Remarks on this clone: Distinct nucleotide sequences in the sample also encode this CDR3. The chain joins TRBV3-1 (or the pseudogene TRBV3-2) to TRBJ2-1; a weak D match, TRBD2 (6 bases). The germline V gene encodes CDR1 LGHDT and CDR2 YNNKEL (reference sequence). The CDR3 covers 15 residues. V shed 1 base and J shed 3 bases, with 10 bases lying between them. The CDR3 is CASSQGRASYNEQFF. DNA of the CDR3: TGTGCCAGCAGCCAAGGGAGGGCTAGCTACAATGAGCAGTTCTTC.

This CDR3 is CASSVETGDGETQYF. In nucleotides, the CDR3 is TGTGCCAGCAGCGTAGAGACAGGGGATGGAGAGACCCAGTACTTC. V is TRBV9 and J is TRBJ2-5; TRBD1 aligns across 8 bases. V lost 0 bases to trimming and J lost 4 bases; unmatched junction nucleotides: 5. Per the germline V gene, CDR1 is SGDLS and CDR2 is YYNGEE. This CDR3 contains 15 residues.

The chain has TRBV28 and TRBJ1-1; TRBD1 aligns across 7 bases. Trimming cost V 3 bases and J 10 bases; bases outside gene matches: 5. The CDR3 length is 12 residues. The germline V gene encodes CDR1 MDHEN and CDR2 SYDVKM. This CDR3 is CASSLRGRIAFF. CDR3 DNA sequence: TGTGCCAGCAGTTTGAGGGGGCGGATAGCTTTCTTT.

The rearrangement uses TRBV7-3 and TRBJ2-5; D uncertain. Trimming pared 0 bases from V and 3 bases from J, leaving 17 bases between. Germline CDR1 is SGHTA and CDR2 is FQGTGA. This CDR3 region has 17 residues. CDR3 protein: CASSLTPGLSSKETQYF. The CDR3 DNA reads as TGTGCCAGCAGCTTAACCCCAGGCCTATCATCCAAAGAGACCCAGTACTTC.

In this sample, this clone turned up a few times. V is TRBV5-1 and J is TRBJ2-1; D is possibly TRBD2 (7 bases). Germline V gene lookup returns CDR1 SGHRS and CDR2 YFSETQ. This CDR3 is built from 15 residues. Trimming removed 0 bases at V and 8 bases at J, with 15 bases between. For the CDR3, the DNA is TGCGCCAGCAGCTTGGGGTGGACAGCGGGGCATGAGCAGTTCTTC. Translated, it gives CASSLGWTAGHEQFF. Full variable domain (outside the CDR3, taken from reference TRBV5-1 and TRBJ2-1): KAGVTQTPRYLIKTRGQQVTLSCSPISGHRSVSWYQQTPGQGLQFLFEYFSETQRNKGNFPGRFSGRQFSNSRSEMNVSTLELGDSALYLCASSLGWTAGHEQFFGPGTRLTVL.

V usage is TRBV6-5 and J usage is TRBJ1-6, with D possibly TRBD1 on 6 matching bases. Germline V gives CDR1 MNHEY, CDR2 SVGAGI. V was clipped by 6 bases and J by 9 bases, with 15 bases between them. CDR3 length equals 14 residues. DNA of the CDR3: TGTGCCAGCAGACCACAGGGTGTTGTTTCACCCCTCCACTTT. This gives the protein CASRPQGVVSPLHF.

Only a few counts were recorded for this clone. The chain is built from TRBV19 and TRBJ2-7, with 12 nucleotides matching TRBD2. The junction had 9 bases not matched to a gene; V was cut back by 5 bases and J by 4 bases. CDR1 and CDR2 (germline): LNHDA, SQIVND (reference sequence). This CDR3 has 16 amino acids. CDR3 DNA sequence: TGTGCCAGTAGTGACCCCCCCGGGACTAGCGGGTACGAGCAGTACTTC. Protein product: CASSDPPGTSGYEQYF.

The DNA for the CDR3 is TGTGCCAGCAGTTACGAGGTAAACACTGAAGCTTTCTTT. The encoded protein is CASSYEVNTEAFF. The chain carries TRBV6-5 and TRBJ1-1, with D hard to call. V was clipped by 2 bases and J by 2 bases, with 6 bases between them. Germline loops: CDR1 MNHEY, CDR2 SVGAGI. The CDR3 length is 13 residues.

V gene TRBV18 combines with J gene TRBJ2-1, with 13 bases lining up with TRBD2. This CDR3 is built from 20 residues. V was clipped by 3 bases and J by 0 bases; unmatched bases: 11. Germline CDR1 reads KGHSH; CDR2 reads LQKENI. DNA of the CDR3: TGTGCCAGCTCACCTCGGACTAGCGGGAGAAGGGGCAGCTCCTACAATGAGCAGTTCTTC. Translated, it gives CASSPRTSGRRGSSYNEQFF.